This TCR beta chain came from a study of T cells in Graves' hyperthyroidism and ophthalmopathy. Authors of the study amplified TCR beta CDR3 regions from RNA transcripts. TCR CDR3 underwent first-round RT-PCR with the HTBI primer set. From the multiplex PCR reads, TCRdb called clonotypes with MiXCR, one entry per CDR3 protein. The sample contains under 650,000 distinct CDR3 sequences, roughly 15% of which appear only once. General study results and limits: A model of 13 V-J pairs discriminated ophthalmopathy from stable hyperthyroidism.

This clonotype has a handful of counts. Its antigen is not known. Uncontrolled infection, other autoimmune disease, pregnancy and lactation each barred patients from inclusion. Fresh peripheral blood, 10 ml, yielded the PBMCs. The CDR3 contains 15 residues. Germline V lookup: CDR1 DFQATT, CDR2 SNEGSKA (reference sequence). The J segment lost 2 bases and the V segment lost 6 bases, leaving 8 bases of the junction unmatched. Sequencing was performed on blood. The chain employs TRBV20-1 and TRBJ2-1; TRBD2 aligns across 9 bases. This TCR was recovered from a young woman with Graves' hyperthyroidism. The CDR3 region has the DNA TGCAGTGCCTATAGCGGGAGTGGCGCCTACAATGAGCAGTTCTTC. Protein sequence: CSAYSGSGAYNEQFF.